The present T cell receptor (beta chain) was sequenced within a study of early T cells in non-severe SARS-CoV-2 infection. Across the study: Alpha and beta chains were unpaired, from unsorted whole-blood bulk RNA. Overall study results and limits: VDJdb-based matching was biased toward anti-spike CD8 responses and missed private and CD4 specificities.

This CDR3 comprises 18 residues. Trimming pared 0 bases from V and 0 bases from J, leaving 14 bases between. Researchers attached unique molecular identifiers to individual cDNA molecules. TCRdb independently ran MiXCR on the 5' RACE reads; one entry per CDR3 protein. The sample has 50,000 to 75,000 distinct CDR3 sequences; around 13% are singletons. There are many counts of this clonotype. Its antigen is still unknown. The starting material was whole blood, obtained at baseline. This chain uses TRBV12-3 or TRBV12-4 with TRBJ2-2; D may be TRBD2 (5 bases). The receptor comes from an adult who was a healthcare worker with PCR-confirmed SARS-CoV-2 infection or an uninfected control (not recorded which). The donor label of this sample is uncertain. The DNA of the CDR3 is TGTGCCAGCAGTTTAGCGGCAAGGACTGGCGCGAACACCGGGGAGCTGTTTTTT. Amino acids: CASSLAARTGANTGELFF.